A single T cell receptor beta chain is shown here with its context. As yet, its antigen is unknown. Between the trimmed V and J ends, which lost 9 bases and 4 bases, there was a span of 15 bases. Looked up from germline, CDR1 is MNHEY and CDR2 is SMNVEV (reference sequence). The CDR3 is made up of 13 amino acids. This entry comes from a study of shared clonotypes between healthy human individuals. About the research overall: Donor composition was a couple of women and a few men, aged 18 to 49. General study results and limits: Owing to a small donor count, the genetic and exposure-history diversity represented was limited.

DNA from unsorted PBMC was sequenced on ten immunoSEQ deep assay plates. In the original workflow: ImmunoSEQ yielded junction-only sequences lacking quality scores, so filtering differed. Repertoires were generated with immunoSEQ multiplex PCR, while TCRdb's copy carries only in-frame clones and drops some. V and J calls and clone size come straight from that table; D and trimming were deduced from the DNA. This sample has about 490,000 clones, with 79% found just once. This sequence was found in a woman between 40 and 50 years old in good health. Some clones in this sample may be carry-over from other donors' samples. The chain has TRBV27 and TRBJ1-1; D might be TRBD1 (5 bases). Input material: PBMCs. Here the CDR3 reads CASQRSGGTEAFF. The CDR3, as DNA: TGTGCCAGTCAGAGGTCCGGGGGCACTGAAGCTTTCTTT.